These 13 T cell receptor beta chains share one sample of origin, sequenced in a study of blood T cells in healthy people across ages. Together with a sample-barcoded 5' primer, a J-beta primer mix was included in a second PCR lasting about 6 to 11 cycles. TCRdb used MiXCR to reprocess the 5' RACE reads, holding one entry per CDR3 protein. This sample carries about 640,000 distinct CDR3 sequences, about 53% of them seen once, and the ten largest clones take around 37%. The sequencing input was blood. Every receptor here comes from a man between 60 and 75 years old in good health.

CDR3 coding DNA: TGTGCCAGCAGTTCCCACCCAGGACAGATTAACTATGGCTACACCTTC. Translated, it gives CASSSHPGQINYGYTF. V and J are TRBV28 and TRBJ1-2, with D tentatively TRBD1 (6 bases). Germline loops: CDR1 MDHEN, CDR2 SYDVKM. The CDR3 totals 16 residues. V gave up 4 bases and J gave up 1 base, with 16 bases separating them.

The CDR3 loop is CASSKRISYEQYF. The CDR3 DNA sequence: TGTGCCAGCAGCAAAAGAATCTCCTACGAGCAGTACTTC. The chain carries TRBV11-2 and TRBJ2-7; no reliable D call. Deletions cut 5 bases from V and 0 bases from J, with 8 bases between. CDR1 and CDR2 from the germline V gene are SGHAT and FQNNGV. This CDR3 contains 13 residues.

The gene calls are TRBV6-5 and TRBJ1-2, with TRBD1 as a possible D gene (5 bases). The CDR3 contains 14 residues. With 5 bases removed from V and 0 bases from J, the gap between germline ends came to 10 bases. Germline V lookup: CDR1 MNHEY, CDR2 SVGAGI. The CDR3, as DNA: TGTGCCAGCAGTCGACAGACAGCTAACTATGGCTACACCTTC. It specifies CASSRQTANYGYTF.

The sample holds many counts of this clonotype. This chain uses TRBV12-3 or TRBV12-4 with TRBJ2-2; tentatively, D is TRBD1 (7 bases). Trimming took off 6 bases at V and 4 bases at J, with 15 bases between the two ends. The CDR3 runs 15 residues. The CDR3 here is CASSPRQGGTGELFF. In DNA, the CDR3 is TGTGCCAGCAGCCCTCGACAGGGAGGCACCGGGGAGCTGTTTTTT.

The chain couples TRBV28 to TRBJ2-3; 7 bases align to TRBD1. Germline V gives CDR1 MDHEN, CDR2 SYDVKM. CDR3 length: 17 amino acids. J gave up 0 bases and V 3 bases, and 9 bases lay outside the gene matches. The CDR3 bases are TGTGCCAGCAGTTTTACGCCCGAGGGGGCGAGCACAGATACGCAGTATTTT. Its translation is CASSFTPEGASTDTQYF.

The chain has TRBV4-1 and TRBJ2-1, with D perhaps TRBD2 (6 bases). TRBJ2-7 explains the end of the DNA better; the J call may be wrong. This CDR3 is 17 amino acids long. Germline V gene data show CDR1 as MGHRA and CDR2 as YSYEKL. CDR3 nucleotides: TGCGCCAGCAGCCAAGGAAGACAGCGGGTGGCCTACAATGAGCAGTACTTC. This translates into CASSQGRQRVAYNEQYF.

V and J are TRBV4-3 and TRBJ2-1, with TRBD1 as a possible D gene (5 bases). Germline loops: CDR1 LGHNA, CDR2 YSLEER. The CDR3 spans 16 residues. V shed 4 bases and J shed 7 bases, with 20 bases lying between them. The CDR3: CASSRGGARARNEQFF. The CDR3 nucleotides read TGCGCCAGCAGCCGCGGTGGGGCTAGAGCCCGAAATGAGCAGTTCTTC.

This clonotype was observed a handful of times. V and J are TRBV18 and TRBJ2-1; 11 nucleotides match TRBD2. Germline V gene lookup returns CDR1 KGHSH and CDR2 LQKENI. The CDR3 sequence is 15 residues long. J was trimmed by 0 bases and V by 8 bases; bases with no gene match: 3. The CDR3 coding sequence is TGTGCCAGCCCGGGACTAGCGGACTCCTACAATGAGCAGTTCTTC. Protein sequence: CASPGLADSYNEQFF.

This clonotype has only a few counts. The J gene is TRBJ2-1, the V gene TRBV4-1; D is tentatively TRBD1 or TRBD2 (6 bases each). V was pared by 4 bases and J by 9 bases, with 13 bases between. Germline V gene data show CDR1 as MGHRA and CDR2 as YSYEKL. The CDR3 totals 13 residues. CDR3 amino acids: CASSPLGGSEQFF. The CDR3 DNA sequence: TGCGCCAGCAGCCCCCTCGGGGGCTCTGAGCAGTTCTTC.

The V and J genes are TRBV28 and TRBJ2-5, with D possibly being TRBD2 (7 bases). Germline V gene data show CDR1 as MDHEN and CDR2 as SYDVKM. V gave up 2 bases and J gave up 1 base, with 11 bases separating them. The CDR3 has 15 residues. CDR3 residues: CASSLAGAGQETQYF. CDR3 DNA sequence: TGTGCCAGCAGTTTAGCGGGGGCCGGCCAAGAGACCCAGTACTTC.

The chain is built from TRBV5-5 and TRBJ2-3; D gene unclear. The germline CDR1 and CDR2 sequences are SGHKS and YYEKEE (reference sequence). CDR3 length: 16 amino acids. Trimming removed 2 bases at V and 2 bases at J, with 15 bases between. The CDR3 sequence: CASSFDLGDFTDTQYF. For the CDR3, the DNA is TGTGCCAGCAGCTTTGATTTGGGTGATTTCACAGATACGCAGTATTTT.

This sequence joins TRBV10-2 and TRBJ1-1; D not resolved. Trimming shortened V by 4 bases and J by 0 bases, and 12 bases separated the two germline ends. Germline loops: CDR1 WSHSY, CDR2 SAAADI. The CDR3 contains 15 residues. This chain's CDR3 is CASSASRVLNTEAFF. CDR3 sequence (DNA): TGCGCCAGCAGTGCCTCCCGAGTTTTGAACACTGAAGCTTTCTTT.

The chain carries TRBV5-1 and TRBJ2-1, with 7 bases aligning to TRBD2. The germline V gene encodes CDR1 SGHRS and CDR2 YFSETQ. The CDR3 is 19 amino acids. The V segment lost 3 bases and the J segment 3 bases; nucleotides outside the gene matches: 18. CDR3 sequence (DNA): TGCGCCAGCAGCTCCCTGGGGTCTAGCGGAGTGGACCTCTACAATGAGCAGTTCTTC. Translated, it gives CASSSLGSSGVDLYNEQFF.